These T cell receptor beta chains were read from a single sample in a study of CD8 T cells in ankylosing spondylitis. TCRdb itself ran the 5' RACE reads through MiXCR, one entry per CDR3 protein. The table has about 150,000 distinct CDR3 sequences, more than 40% seen once. The material sequenced was synovial fluid, either unsorted or a sorted T cell fraction (not recorded which). Receptor source: a male donor with ankylosing spondylitis. CDR3s include the opening cysteine and the closing phenylalanine or tryptophan. A D gene is named only where the DNA matches it firmly. For some rows the clone size is stated as once, few or many, or as a class when expanded; others skip it.

D,size,J,V,DNA,CDR3
-,-,TRBJ1-5,TRBV10-3,TGTGCCATCACCCAGGGCCTACATCAGCCCCAGCATTTT,CAITQGLHQPQHF
-,-,TRBJ2-6,TRBV11-2,TGTGCCAGCAGCCCGGACATCCTAACCTCTGGGGCCAACGTCCTGACTTTC,CASSPDILTSGANVLTF
TRBD2,once,TRBJ2-3,TRBV6-2/TRBV6-3,TGTGCCAGCAGCCCGGGACTAGCGGAAACAGATACGCAGTATTTT,CASSPGLAETDTQYF
TRBD1,-,TRBJ1-2,TRBV4-1,TGCGCCAGCAGCCCAATGAGCTACAGGGGCCCCTATGGCTACACCTTC,CASSPMSYRGPYGYTF
-,-,TRBJ2-3,TRBV14,TGTGCCAGCAGCCAAGGGATGGCGGTGCGGGATACGCAGTATTTT,CASSQGMAVRDTQYF
-,few,TRBJ2-2,TRBV20-1,TGCAGTACTAGAGGGGCGGGGACCACCGGGGAGCTGTTTTTT,CSTRGAGTTGELFF
TRBD2,few,TRBJ2-1,TRBV3-1,TGTGCCAGCAGCCACGCTAGCGGGGGTGTCTACAATGAGCAGTTCTTC,CASSHASGGVYNEQFF
-,few,TRBJ1-5,TRBV7-8,TGTGCCAGCAGCCCTATCACCAATCAGCCCCAGCATTTT,CASSPITNQPQHF
TRBD2,-,TRBJ2-1,TRBV7-9,TGTGCCAGCAGCGGAGGCCGCCTAGCGGGGGCCTACAATGAGCAGTTCTTC,CASSGGRLAGAYNEQFF
-,-,TRBJ2-7,TRBV20-1,TGCAGTGCTAGAGATTGGGACGGAGGATCCTACGAGCAGTACTTC,CSARDWDGGSYEQYF
-,-,TRBJ1-2,TRBV7-9,TGTGCCAGCAGCTTAACCCCTTGGACGCGAAGAATATATGGCTACACCTTC,CASSLTPWTRRIYGYTF
-,few,TRBJ1-5,TRBV28,TGTGCCAGCAGTCTCTCCCGGGCCCTGGGCAATCAGCCCCAGCATTTT,CASSLSRALGNQPQHF
-,-,TRBJ1-3,TRBV12-5,TGTGCTAGCGCCTCCGACGGGTACTCTGGAAACACCATATATTTT,CASASDGYSGNTIYF
TRBD1,-,TRBJ1-3,TRBV7-8,TGTGCCAGCAGCTCTATCAGGGGGTCCCTTTCTGGAAACACCATATATTTT,CASSSIRGSLSGNTIYF
TRBD1,few,TRBJ1-1,TRBV5-1,TGCGCCAGCAGCAACGGACAGGGGTGGGAAGCTTTCTTT,CASSNGQGWEAFF
TRBD1,-,TRBJ1-4,TRBV20-1,TGCAGTGCTACTACAGGGGTCGAAAAACTGTTTTTT,CSATTGVEKLFF
-,few,TRBJ2-7,TRBV4-1,TGCGCCAGCAGCCATCCTTGGGGTAGACGGAGGGAGCAGTACTTC,CASSHPWGRRREQYF
-,-,TRBJ2-1,TRBV5-5,TGTGCCAGCAGCCAAATACTGGGACGTGGGTTTCAGGGGTTCTTC,CASSQILGRGFQGFF
-,-,TRBJ2-7,TRBV7-9,TGTGCCAGCAGCCCTCCGGGCTATTCCTCCTACGAGCAGTACTTC,CASSPPGYSSYEQYF
-,-,TRBJ2-7,TRBV5-1,TGCGCCAGCAGTTTATCACCCGATTCCTACGAGCAGTACTTC,CASSLSPDSYEQYF
-,few,TRBJ2-1,TRBV4-2,TGTGCCAGCAGCCAACTCGGGAGAGGGTCCTACAATGAGCAGTTCTTC,CASSQLGRGSYNEQFF
-,-,TRBJ2-1,TRBV11-2,TGTGCCAGCAGCTTAGTCCCCCATCGGACCGCCGAAATCTACAATGAGCAGTTCTTC,CASSLVPHRTAEIYNEQFF
-,few,TRBJ2-1,TRBV11-2,TGTGCCAGCAGCCCGGGGCCAGAGCAGTTCTTC,CASSPGPEQFF
TRBD2,-,TRBJ2-5,TRBV28,TGTGCCAGCAGTTTATTACTAGCGGGGGATAAAGAGACCCAGTACTTC,CASSLLLAGDKETQYF
-,few,TRBJ1-2,TRBV5-1,TGCGCCAGCAGCTTGGGGGCTAACTATGGCTACACCTTC,CASSLGANYGYTF
TRBD2,few,TRBJ2-1,TRBV6-1,TGTGCCAGCAGCCTTTCCCTAAATAGCGGGGGAAACTACAATGAGCAGTTCTTC,CASSLSLNSGGNYNEQFF
-,once,TRBJ1-2,TRBV28,TGTGCCAGCAGTTACCTATGGGGGCGAAACTATGGCTACACCTTC,CASSYLWGRNYGYTF
-,-,TRBJ1-3,TRBV25-1,TGTGCCAGCAGTGAACTGGGTCCCAGGCACTCTGGAAACACCATATATTTT,CASSELGPRHSGNTIYF
TRBD2,few,TRBJ2-5,TRBV3-1,TGTGCCAGCAGCCCGGGACTAGGGGACCAAGAGACCCAGTACTTC,CASSPGLGDQETQYF
TRBD2,-,TRBJ2-1,TRBV2,TGTGCCAGCAGCATTAGCGGGGGTTTGTACAATGAGCAGTTCTTC,CASSISGGLYNEQFF
-,-,TRBJ2-7,TRBV12-3/TRBV12-4,TGTGCCAGCAGTTTATGGCAGTACGAGCAGTACTTC,CASSLWQYEQYF
-,-,TRBJ1-4,TRBV7-9,TGTGCCAGCAGCTTTCCCACCGCAGTTTCTGGGGATGAAAAACTGTTTTTT,CASSFPTAVSGDEKLFF
TRBD1,few,TRBJ1-5,TRBV11-2,TGTGCCAGCAGTTCCCAACGTGAGACAGGGTGTCAGCCCCAGCATTTT,CASSSQRETGCQPQHF
-,once,TRBJ2-2,TRBV21-1,TGTGCCAGCAGCGAAAAACGGAGGGCCGGGGAGCTGTTTTTT,CASSEKRRAGELFF
-,once,TRBJ1-1,TRBV7-9,TGTGCCAGCAGCTCCAACCCCTCCAGACAGGCAAACACTGAAGCTTTCTTT,CASSSNPSRQANTEAFF
-,-,TRBJ2-5,TRBV12-3/TRBV12-4,TGTGCCAGCAGTTTTGCTAGCTGGGTAGAGACCCAGTACTTC,CASSFASWVETQYF
TRBD2,-,TRBJ2-3,TRBV6-2/TRBV6-3,TGTGCCAGCAGAAAATGGACTAGCGTTGGGGATACGCAGTATTTT,CASRKWTSVGDTQYF
-,-,TRBJ1-2,TRBV27,TGTGTCGCAAGGGGGAGGAATGGGAGATATGGCTACACCTTC,CVARGRNGRYGYTF
TRBD1,-,TRBJ2-7,TRBV4-1,TGCGCCAGCAGCCATGAATCGACAGGGGGCTACGAGCAGTACTTC,CASSHESTGGYEQYF
-,-,TRBJ2-2,TRBV5-1,TGCGCCAGCAGCTGGCTGGGGGTCCGAGGCGGGGAGCTGTTTTTT,CASSWLGVRGGELFF
-,-,TRBJ2-3,TRBV15,TGTGCCACCAGCAGGAGGGGGGCCAGGGTTTCAGATACGCAGTATTTT,CATSRRGARVSDTQYF
-,-,TRBJ1-6,TRBV30,TGTGCCTGGAGAGCTGACAGGAGCGGAAATTCACCCCTCCACTTT,CAWRADRSGNSPLHF
-,few,TRBJ2-7,TRBV12-3/TRBV12-4,TGTGCCAGCGGAGTGGCGGGAACGATCGGTGAGCAGTACTTC,CASGVAGTIGEQYF